This TCR beta chain stems from a study of cytomegalovirus exposure and HLA in healthy donors. About the research overall: Earlier work reported 117 million unique TCR beta sequences from some 170 million T cells.

The V and J ends lost 0 bases and 13 bases, in that order; junction bases with no gene match: 11. This CDR3 is 14 amino acids long. Germline V gene data show CDR1 as ENHRY and CDR2 as SYGVKD. A remark on this clone: The antigen is unknown.

Study results and limitations: In terms of immune exposure information, only CMV serostatus was available.

Amplification used 60 Vbeta primers and 13 Jbeta primers. Repertoires were generated with immunoSEQ multiplex PCR, while TCRdb's copy carries only in-frame clones and drops some. The data show some 140,000 clones, with around 10% seen just once and 6% to 7.5% held by the top ten. The source of this sequence is a woman in her forties in good health and CMV-seropositive. The chain couples TRBV10-3 to TRBJ2-5, with TRBD1 matching 7 bases. Sequenced material: PBMCs. Written as DNA, the CDR3 is TGTGCCATCAGTGAGTCTACCCCTCGACAGGGATCGTACTTC. Its protein product is CAISESTPRQGSYF.